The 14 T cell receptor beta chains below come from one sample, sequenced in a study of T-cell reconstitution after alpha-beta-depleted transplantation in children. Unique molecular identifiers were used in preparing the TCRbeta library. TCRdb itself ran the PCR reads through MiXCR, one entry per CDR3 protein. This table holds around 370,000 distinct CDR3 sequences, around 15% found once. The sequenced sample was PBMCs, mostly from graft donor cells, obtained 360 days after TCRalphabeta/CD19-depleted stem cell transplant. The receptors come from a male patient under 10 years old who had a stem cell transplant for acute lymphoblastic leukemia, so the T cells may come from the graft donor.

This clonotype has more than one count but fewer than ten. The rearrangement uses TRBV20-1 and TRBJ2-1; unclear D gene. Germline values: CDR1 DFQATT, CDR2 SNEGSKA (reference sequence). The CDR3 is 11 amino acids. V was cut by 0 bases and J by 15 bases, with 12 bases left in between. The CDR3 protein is CSARDRMNGFF. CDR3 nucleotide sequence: TGCAGTGCTAGAGATAGGATGAACGGGTTCTTC.

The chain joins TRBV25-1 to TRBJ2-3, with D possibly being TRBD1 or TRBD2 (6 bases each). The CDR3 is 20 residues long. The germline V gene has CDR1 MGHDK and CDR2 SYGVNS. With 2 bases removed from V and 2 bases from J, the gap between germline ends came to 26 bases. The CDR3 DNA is TGTGCCAGCAGTGAAGGTGGTATAGCGAGAGGGGGGCTACACACAGATACGCAGTATTTT. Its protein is CASSEGGIARGGLHTDTQYF.

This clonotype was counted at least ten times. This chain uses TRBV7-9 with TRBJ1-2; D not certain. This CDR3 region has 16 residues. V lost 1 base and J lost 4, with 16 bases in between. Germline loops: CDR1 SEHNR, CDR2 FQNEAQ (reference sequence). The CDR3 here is CASSLEVGFPIYGYTF. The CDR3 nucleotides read TGTGCCAGCAGCTTAGAAGTAGGGTTCCCAATCTATGGCTACACCTTC.

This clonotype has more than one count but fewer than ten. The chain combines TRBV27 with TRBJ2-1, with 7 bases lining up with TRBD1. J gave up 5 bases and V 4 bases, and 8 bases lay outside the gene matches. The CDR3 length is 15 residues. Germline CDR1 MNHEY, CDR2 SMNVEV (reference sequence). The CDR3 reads CASSSAGTDHNEQFF. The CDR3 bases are TGTGCCAGCAGTTCAGCCGGGACAGACCACAATGAGCAGTTCTTC.

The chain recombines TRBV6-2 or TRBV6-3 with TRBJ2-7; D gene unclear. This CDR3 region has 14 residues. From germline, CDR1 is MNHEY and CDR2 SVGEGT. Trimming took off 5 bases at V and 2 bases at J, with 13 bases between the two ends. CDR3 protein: CASSPTAPTYEQYF. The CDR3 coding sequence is TGTGCCAGCAGTCCTACCGCCCCCACCTACGAGCAGTACTTC.

CDR3 sequence reads: CASSFPDSPLAGDGQETQYF. In nucleotides, the CDR3 is TGTGCCAGCAGCTTCCCCGATTCTCCCCTAGCGGGAGACGGGCAAGAGACCCAGTACTTC. J is TRBJ2-5 and V is TRBV11-1; 10 bases are a match to TRBD2. CDR1 and CDR2 (germline): SGHAT, FQDESV (reference sequence). CDR3 length: 20 residues. J lost 2 bases, V lost 3 bases, and 18 bases had no gene match.

The CDR3 reads CASSFRRGPRRVHPGLGYTF. DNA of the CDR3: TGTGCCAGCAGTTTTCGCAGGGGGCCCCGGCGAGTGCACCCCGGGCTTGGCTACACCTTC. V is TRBV12-3 or TRBV12-4 and J is TRBJ1-2; 8 positions agree with TRBD1. The CDR3 extends over 20 amino acids. V was pared by 3 bases and J by 7 bases, with 25 bases of the junction left unmatched.

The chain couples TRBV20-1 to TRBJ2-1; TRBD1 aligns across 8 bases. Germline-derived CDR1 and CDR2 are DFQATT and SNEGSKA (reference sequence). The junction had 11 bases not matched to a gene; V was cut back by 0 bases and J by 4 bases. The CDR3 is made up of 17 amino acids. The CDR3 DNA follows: TGCAGTGCTAGAGATTACGGGACAGGTTCCTCATACAATGAGCAGTTCTTC. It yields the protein CSARDYGTGSSYNEQFF.

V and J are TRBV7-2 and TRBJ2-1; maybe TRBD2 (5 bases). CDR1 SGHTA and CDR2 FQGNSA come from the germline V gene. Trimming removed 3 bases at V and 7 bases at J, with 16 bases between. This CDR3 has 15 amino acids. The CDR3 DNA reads TGTGCCAGCAGCTTCCGACCGAGGGCCCGGAATGAGCAGTTCTTC. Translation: CASSFRPRARNEQFF.

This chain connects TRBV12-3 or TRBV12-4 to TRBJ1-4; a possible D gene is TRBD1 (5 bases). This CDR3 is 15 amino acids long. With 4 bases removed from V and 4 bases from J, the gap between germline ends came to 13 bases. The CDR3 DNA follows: TGTGCCAGCAGTTCACAGGCCACCCTTAATGAAAAACTGTTTTTT. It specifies CASSSQATLNEKLFF.

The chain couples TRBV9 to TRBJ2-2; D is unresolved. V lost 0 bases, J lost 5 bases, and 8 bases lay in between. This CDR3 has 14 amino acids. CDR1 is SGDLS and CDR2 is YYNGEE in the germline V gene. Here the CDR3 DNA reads TGTGCCAGCAGCGTAGGTCCGGAGACCGGGGAGCTGTTTTTT. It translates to CASSVGPETGELFF.

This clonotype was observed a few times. CDR3 sequence: CASSSSPGLAEISGANVLTF. The CDR3 DNA reads TGTGCCAGCAGTTCCTCCCCGGGGTTAGCGGAAATCTCTGGGGCCAACGTCCTGACTTTC. This sequence joins TRBV6-2 or TRBV6-3 and TRBJ2-6; possibly TRBD2 for D (6 bases). There are 20 residues in the CDR3. V lost 4 bases, J lost 0 bases, and 22 bases lay in between. CDR1 and CDR2 from the germline V gene are MNHEY and SVGEGT.

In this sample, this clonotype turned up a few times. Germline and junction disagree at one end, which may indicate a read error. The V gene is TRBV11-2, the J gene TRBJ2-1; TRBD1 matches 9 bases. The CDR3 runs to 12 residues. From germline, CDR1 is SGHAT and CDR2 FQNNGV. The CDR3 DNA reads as TGTGCCAGCAGCTTAGTTCGGGACAGGGTAAGCTTC. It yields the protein CASSLVRDRVSF.

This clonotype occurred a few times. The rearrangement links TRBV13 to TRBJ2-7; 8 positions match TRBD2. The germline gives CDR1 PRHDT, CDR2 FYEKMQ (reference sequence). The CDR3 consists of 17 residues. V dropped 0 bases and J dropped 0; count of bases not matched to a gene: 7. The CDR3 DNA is TGTGCCAGCAGCTTAGGGGGCCCGGGAGGGGTCTCCTACGAGCAGTACTTC. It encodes CASSLGGPGGVSYEQYF.